This T cell receptor beta chain was documented in a study of blood T cell repertoires in COVID-19. Across the study: Whether acute or convalescent, the COVID-19 samples came from the United States, Italy and Spain. PBMCs, B-cell-depleted T cells, or T cells provided the cDNA or gDNA that made up the material.

Original processing methods: For nucleated cells, counts were estimated from reference gene primer amplification. The data were produced by immunoSEQ multiplex PCR, yet TCRdb's version contains in-frame clones alone and is incomplete. That table gives V, J and clone size, and the DNA gave D and trimming. The sample consists of tens of thousands of clones, over 80% of them appearing once. CDR1 is SEHNR and CDR2 is FQNEAQ in the germline V gene (reference sequence). The CDR3 sequence is 15 residues long. Trimming took 1 base from V and 4 from J, leaving 10 bases between them. Material: peripheral blood. The clonotype was recovered from a human donor with active COVID-19. The donor label of this sample is uncertain. The chain employs TRBV7-9 and TRBJ2-2, with a possible D match to TRBD2 (5 bases). This CDR3 reads CASSLESGITGELFF. The CDR3 region has the DNA TGTGCCAGCAGCTTAGAGTCGGGAATCACCGGGGAGCTGTTTTTT.